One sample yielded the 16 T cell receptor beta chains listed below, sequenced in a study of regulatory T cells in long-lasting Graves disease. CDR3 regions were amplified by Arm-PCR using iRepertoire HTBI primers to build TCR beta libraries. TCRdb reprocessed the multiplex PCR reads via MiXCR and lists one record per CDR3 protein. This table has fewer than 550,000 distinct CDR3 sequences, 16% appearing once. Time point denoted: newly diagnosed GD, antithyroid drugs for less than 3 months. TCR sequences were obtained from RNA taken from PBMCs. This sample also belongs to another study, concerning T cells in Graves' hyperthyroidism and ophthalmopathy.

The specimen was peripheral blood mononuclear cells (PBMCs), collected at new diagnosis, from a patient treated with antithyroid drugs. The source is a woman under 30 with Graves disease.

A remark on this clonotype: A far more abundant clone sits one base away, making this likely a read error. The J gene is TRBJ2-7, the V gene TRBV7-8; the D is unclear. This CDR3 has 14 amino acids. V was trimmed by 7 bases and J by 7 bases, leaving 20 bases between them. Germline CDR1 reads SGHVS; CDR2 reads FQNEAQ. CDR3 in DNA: TGTGCCAGCAAACTACGATCGTCCTACAATGAGCAGTACTTC. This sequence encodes CASKLRSSYNEQYF.

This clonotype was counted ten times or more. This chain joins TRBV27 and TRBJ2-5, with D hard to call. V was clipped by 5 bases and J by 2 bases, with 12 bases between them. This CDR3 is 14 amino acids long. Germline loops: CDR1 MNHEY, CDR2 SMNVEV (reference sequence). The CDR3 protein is CASSPEMEQETQYF. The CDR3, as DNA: TGTGCCAGCAGTCCCGAGATGGAACAAGAGACCCAGTACTTC.

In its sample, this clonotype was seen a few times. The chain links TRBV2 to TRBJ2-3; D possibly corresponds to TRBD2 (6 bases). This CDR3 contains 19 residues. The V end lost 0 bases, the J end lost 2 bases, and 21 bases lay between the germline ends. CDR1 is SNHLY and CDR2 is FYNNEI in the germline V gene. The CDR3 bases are TGTGCCAGCAGTGAAGCGCTACAATACGGGGGTCAATTCACAGATACGCAGTATTTT. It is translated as CASSEALQYGGQFTDTQYF.

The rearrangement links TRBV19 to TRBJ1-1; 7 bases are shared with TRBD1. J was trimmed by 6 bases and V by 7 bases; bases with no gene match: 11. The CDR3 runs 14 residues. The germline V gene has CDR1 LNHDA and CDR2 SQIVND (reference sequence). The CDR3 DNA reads TGTGCCAGTACCGGTTTGGGACAGTCGGCTGAAGCTTTCTTT. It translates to CASTGLGQSAEAFF.

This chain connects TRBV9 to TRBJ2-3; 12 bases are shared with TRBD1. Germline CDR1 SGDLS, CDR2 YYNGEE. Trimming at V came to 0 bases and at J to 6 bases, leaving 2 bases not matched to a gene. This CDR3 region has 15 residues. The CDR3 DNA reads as TGTGCCAGCAGCGTAGGGGGACAGGGGGCGGATACGCAGTATTTT. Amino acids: CASSVGGQGADTQYF.

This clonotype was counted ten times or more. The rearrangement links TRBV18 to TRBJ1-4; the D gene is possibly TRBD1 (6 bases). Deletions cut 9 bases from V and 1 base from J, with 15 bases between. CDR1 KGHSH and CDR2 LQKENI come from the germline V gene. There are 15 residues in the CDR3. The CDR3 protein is CASMRGQGTNEKLFF. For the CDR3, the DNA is TGTGCCAGTATGAGGGGACAAGGAACTAATGAAAAACTGTTTTTT. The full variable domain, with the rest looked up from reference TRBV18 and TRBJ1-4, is NAGVMQNPRHLVRRRGQEARLRCSPMKGHSHVYWYRQLPEEGLKFMVYLQKENIIDESGMPKERFSAEFPKEGPSILRIQQVVRGDSAAYFCASMRGQGTNEKLFFGSGTQLSVL.

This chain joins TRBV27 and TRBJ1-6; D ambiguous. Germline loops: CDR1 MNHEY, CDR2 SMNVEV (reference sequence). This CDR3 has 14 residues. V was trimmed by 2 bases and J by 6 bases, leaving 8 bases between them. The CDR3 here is CASSLTKRNSPLHF. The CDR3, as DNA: TGTGCCAGCAGTTTAACCAAGCGTAATTCACCCCTCCACTTT.

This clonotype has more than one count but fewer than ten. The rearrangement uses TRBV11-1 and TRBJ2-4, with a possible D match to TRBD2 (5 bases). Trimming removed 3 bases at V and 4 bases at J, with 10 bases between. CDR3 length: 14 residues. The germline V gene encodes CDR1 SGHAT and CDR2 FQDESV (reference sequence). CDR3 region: CASSFAPGKNIQYF. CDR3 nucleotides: TGTGCCAGCAGCTTCGCGCCGGGGAAAAACATTCAGTACTTC.

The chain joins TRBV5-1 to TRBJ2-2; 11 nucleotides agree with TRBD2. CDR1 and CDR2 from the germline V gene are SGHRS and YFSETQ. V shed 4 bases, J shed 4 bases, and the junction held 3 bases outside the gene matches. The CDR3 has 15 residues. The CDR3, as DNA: TGCGCCAGCAGCATAGCGGGAGGGGGCACCGGGGAGCTGTTTTTT. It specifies CASSIAGGGTGELFF.

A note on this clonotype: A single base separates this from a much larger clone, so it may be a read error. The CDR3 here is CSARAPGGSYEQFF. The CDR3 bases are TGCAGTGCTAGAGCTCCCGGGGGTTCCTACGAGCAGTTCTTC. The chain links TRBV20-1 to TRBJ2-3, with D perhaps TRBD2 (6 bases). The J call may not be correct, given that the DNA end is closer to TRBJ2-1. This CDR3 comprises 14 residues. The V gene's germline CDR1 is DFQATT and CDR2 SNEGSKA (reference sequence).

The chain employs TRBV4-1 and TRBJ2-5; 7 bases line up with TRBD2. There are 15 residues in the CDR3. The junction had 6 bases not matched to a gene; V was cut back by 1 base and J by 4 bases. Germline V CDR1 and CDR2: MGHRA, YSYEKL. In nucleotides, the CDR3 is TGCGCCAGCAGCCAAGTAGGACTAGAAGGAGAGACCCAGTACTTC. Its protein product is CASSQVGLEGETQYF.

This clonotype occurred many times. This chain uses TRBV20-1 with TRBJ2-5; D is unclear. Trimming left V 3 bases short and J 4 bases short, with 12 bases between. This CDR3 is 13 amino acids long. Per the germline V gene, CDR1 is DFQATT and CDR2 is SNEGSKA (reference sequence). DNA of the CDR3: TGCAGTGCTAGTCCCCCCGTTGTAGAGACCCAGTACTTC. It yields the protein CSASPPVVETQYF.

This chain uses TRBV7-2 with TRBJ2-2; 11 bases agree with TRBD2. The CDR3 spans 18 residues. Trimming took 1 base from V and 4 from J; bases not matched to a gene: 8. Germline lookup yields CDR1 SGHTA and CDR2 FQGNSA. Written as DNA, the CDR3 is TGTGCCAGCAGCTTAGAGGTACTAGCGGGAGTTGGCACCGGGGAGCTGTTTTTT. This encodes CASSLEVLAGVGTGELFF.

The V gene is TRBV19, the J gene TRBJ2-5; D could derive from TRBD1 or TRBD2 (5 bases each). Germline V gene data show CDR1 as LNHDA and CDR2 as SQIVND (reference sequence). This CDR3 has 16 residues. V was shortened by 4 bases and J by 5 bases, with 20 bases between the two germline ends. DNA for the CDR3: TGTGCCAGTAGTAGGGGTCGTGGGGGAGAGTTGGAGACCCAGTACTTC. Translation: CASSRGRGGELETQYF.

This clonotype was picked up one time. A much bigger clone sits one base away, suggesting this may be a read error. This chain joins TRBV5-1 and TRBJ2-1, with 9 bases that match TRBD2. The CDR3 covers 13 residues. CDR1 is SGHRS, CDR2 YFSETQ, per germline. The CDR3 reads CASLGGRASEQLF. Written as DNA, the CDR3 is TGCGCCAGCTTGGGCGGGAGGGCCTCTGAGCAGCTCTTC.

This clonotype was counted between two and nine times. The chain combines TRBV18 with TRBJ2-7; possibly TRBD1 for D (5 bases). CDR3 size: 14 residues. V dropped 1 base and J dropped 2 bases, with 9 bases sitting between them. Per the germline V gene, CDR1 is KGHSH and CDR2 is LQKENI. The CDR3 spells CASSPQGLPYEQYF. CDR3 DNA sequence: TGTGCCAGCTCACCACAGGGGTTACCCTACGAGCAGTACTTC. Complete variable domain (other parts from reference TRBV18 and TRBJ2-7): NAGVMQNPRHLVRRRGQEARLRCSPMKGHSHVYWYRQLPEEGLKFMVYLQKENIIDESGMPKERFSAEFPKEGPSILRIQQVVRGDSAAYFCASSPQGLPYEQYFGPGTRLTVT.